The 16 T cell receptor beta chains listed next were all sequenced from one sample in a study of blood T cells in healthy people across ages. The authors ran a second PCR of about 7 to 11 cycles using a sample-barcoded 5' primer and a J-beta primer mix. TCRdb ran MiXCR on the 5' RACE reads and lists one entry per CDR3 protein. The sample lists over 600,000 distinct CDR3 sequences, about 21% seen once, with 3% to 4.5% in the top ten. The sequencing sample was made of blood. The receptor source for this set is a man in his 70s in good health.

This clonotype was counted only a few times. The chain is built from TRBV29-1 and TRBJ2-7; D not resolved. The CDR3 consists of 14 residues. The germline gives CDR1 SQVTM, CDR2 ANQGSEA. Trimming removed 4 bases at V and 2 bases at J, with 15 bases between. CDR3 sequence (DNA): TGCAGCGTTGCGTCTCCGGGTTCCCCCTACGAGCAGTACTTC. It specifies CSVASPGSPYEQYF.

The chain has TRBV5-1 and TRBJ1-3; D gene ambiguous. V was clipped by 0 bases and J by 1 base, with 14 bases between them. The CDR3 is 17 amino acids. Germline CDR1 and CDR2: SGHRS and YFSETQ. The CDR3 DNA is TGCGCCAGCAGCTTGGACCCCGCAGGAGCATCTGGAAACACCATATATTTT. This sequence encodes CASSLDPAGASGNTIYF.

The gene calls are TRBV4-1 and TRBJ1-1; 8 nucleotides match TRBD1. CDR3 length: 16 amino acids. With 0 bases clipped from V and 0 bases from J, the junction kept 3 bases outside the gene matches. Germline V gene sequence: CDR1 MGHRA, CDR2 YSYEKL. In DNA, the CDR3 is TGCGCCAGCAGCCAAGATCAGGGGGCAGTGAACACTGAAGCTTTCTTT. This encodes CASSQDQGAVNTEAFF.

The chain couples TRBV4-1 to TRBJ2-5; 10 positions match TRBD2. From germline, CDR1 is MGHRA and CDR2 YSYEKL. The V and J ends lost 0 bases and 3 bases, in that order; junction bases with no gene match: 4. The CDR3 length is 16 residues. CDR3 bases: TGCGCCAGCAGCCAAGAACTAGCGGGACTCAAAGAGACCCAGTACTTC. This gives the protein CASSQELAGLKETQYF.

The rearrangement joins TRBV4-3 to TRBJ2-1; 9 bases line up with TRBD2. Per germline, CDR1 LGHNA and CDR2 YSLEER. The length of the CDR3 is 18 residues. J gave up 0 bases and V 4 bases, and 10 bases lay outside the gene matches. This chain's CDR3 is CASSLTTSGPASYNEQFF. CDR3 DNA sequence: TGCGCCAGCAGCCTCACGACTAGCGGTCCTGCCTCCTACAATGAGCAGTTCTTC.

This clonotype was observed many times. Mismatch with germline at one junction end may stem from a read error. The CDR3 here is CASSLEGGNTEAFF. CDR3 DNA sequence: TGTGCCAGCAGCTTAGAGGGAGGGAACACTGAAGCTTTCTTT. The chain employs TRBV5-1 and TRBJ1-1; D uncertain. Germline V gene sequence: CDR1 SGHRS, CDR2 YFSETQ. The CDR3 loop spans 14 amino acids.

This chain uses TRBV19 with TRBJ2-1; no clear D gene. CDR3 length equals 13 residues. Trimming pared 10 bases from V and 0 bases from J, leaving 10 bases between. Looked up from germline, CDR1 is LNHDA and CDR2 is SQIVND (reference sequence). CDR3 sequence (DNA): TGTGCCACTGCCTGGGGCTCCTACAATGAGCAGTTCTTC. Amino acid sequence: CATAWGSYNEQFF.

Here the CDR3 reads CASKTSGSFEAQYF. Written as DNA, the CDR3 is TGTGCCAGCAAAACTAGCGGGAGTTTCGAGGCCCAGTACTTC. The chain is built from TRBV12-3 or TRBV12-4 and TRBJ2-1; 11 nucleotides agree with TRBD2. The end of the DNA fits TRBJ2-5 better, so the J call may be wrong. The CDR3 extends over 14 amino acids.

V gene TRBV5-8 combines with J gene TRBJ2-5, with 8 bases fitting TRBD1. The CDR3 has 15 amino acids. V lost 3 bases, J lost 5 bases, and 9 bases stayed unmatched. Germline values: CDR1 SGHTS, CDR2 YDEGEE. CDR3 DNA: TGTGCCAGCAGCTCCGACAGGGGAAGTGGGGAGACCCAGTACTTC. Encoded protein: CASSSDRGSGETQYF. Full variable domain (remainder filled in from reference TRBV5-8 and TRBJ2-5): EAGVTQSPTHLIKTRGQQATLRCSPISGHTSVYWYQQALGLGLQFLLWYDEGEERNRGNFPPRFSGRQFPNYSSELNVNALELEDSALYLCASSSDRGSGETQYFGPGTRLLVL.

Notes on this clonotype: A much more abundant neighbour one base away suggests this may be a read error. V and J are TRBV6-6 and TRBJ2-5; D gene ambiguous. Looked up from germline, CDR1 is MNHNY and CDR2 is SVGAGI (reference sequence). The CDR3 contains 11 residues. The CDR3 spells CASRRKESQYF. The CDR3 region has the DNA TGTGCCAGCAGACGCAAAGAGTCCCAGTACTTC.

V gene TRBV10-3 combines with J gene TRBJ2-1; 7 positions match TRBD1. The J call may be faulty, since TRBJ2-7 better matches the DNA end. This CDR3 has 13 amino acids. Per the germline V gene, CDR1 is ENHRY and CDR2 is SYGVKD. Here the CDR3 reads CATWDSRNYEQYF. The CDR3 nucleotides read TGTGCCACCTGGGACAGTCGGAACTACGAGCAGTACTTC.

V gene TRBV14 combines with J gene TRBJ2-7; TRBD1 agrees at 7 bases. CDR3 length: 16 residues. CDR1 is SGHDN, CDR2 FVKESK, per germline. V dropped 2 bases and J dropped 3; count of bases not matched to a gene: 10. DNA of the CDR3: TGTGCCAGCAGCCAAAGCCCTCGGGACAGTTACTACGAGCAGTACTTC. Protein sequence: CASSQSPRDSYYEQYF.

The V call is TRBV7-9, the J call TRBJ1-5, with D hard to call. CDR1 and CDR2 (germline): SEHNR, FQNEAQ (reference sequence). The CDR3 loop spans 15 amino acids. With 5 bases removed from V and 4 bases from J, the gap between germline ends came to 15 bases. CDR3 residues: CASSPGFGENQPQHF. CDR3 nucleotides: TGTGCCAGCAGCCCTGGTTTTGGGGAGAATCAGCCCCAGCATTTT.

The chain links TRBV7-2 to TRBJ2-7, with D possibly matching TRBD1 (5 bases). The CDR3 has 14 residues. The V gene's germline CDR1 is SGHTA and CDR2 FQGNSA. Trimming left V 2 bases short and J 3 bases short, with 11 bases between. The CDR3 nucleotides read TGTGCCAGCAGCTTAAACGCAGGGATCTACGAGCAGTACTTC. Translation gives CASSLNAGIYEQYF.

In this sample, this clonotype turned up a few times. This chain joins TRBV29-1 and TRBJ1-4; D is perhaps TRBD1 (5 bases). Germline assignment: CDR1 SQVTM and CDR2 ANQGSEA. This CDR3 comprises 12 residues. Trimming cost V 4 bases and J 8 bases, with 11 bases left between them. The CDR3 reads CSVGRAGEKLFF. In DNA form, the CDR3 reads TGCAGCGTTGGCAGGGCTGGCGAAAAACTGTTTTTT.

V gene TRBV7-8 combines with J gene TRBJ2-3, with a weak D call TRBD2 (5 bases). Looked up from germline, CDR1 is SGHVS and CDR2 is FQNEAQ. CDR3 size: 14 residues. The V end was cut by 3 bases, the J end by 5 bases, with 12 bases between. CDR3 region: CASSFMAGGDTQYF. DNA of the CDR3: TGTGCCAGCAGCTTTATGGCAGGAGGAGATACGCAGTATTTT. Supplemented by reference TRBV7-8 and TRBJ2-3, the full variable domain reads GAGVSQSPRYKVAKRGQDVALRCDPISGHVSLFWYQQALGQGPEFLTYFQNEAQLDKSGLPSDRFFAERPEGSVSTLKIQRTQQEDSAVYLCASSFMAGGDTQYFGPGTRLTVL.